This T cell receptor (beta chain) was profiled in a study of glioma-infiltrating T cells. Study-level points and caveats: Non-neoplastic patients had below-expected tissue-blood divergence, while all gliomas exceeded expectation.

TCR alpha and beta CDR3 regions were amplified from RNA using iRepertoire nested multiplex PCR. One-step reverse transcription and amplification started from approximately 100-400 ng of tissue mRNA or PBMC total RNA. A single record per CDR3 protein comes from TCRdb applying MiXCR to the multiplex PCR reads. The sample shows about 130,000 distinct CDR3 sequences, approximately 25% of them seen only once. As for this clonotype: Its target is not known.

The CDR3 totals 14 residues. J was trimmed by 3 bases and V by 3 bases; bases with no gene match: 5. Germline V gene lookup returns CDR1 SGHRS and CDR2 YFSETQ. The specimen sequenced was glioma tissue, nonneoplastic brain tissue, or PBMCs (not recorded which). The gene calls are TRBV5-1 and TRBJ1-1; TRBD1 matches 7 bases. This clonotype originated in a human donor with low-grade glioma or glioblastoma, undergoing nonglioma brain surgery, or in good health (not recorded which). This chain's CDR3 is CASSSTGRDTEAFF. For the CDR3, the DNA is TGCGCCAGCAGCTCGACAGGGAGGGACACTGAAGCTTTCTTT.